These 27 T cell receptor beta chains originate from one sample sequenced in a study of control samples from healthy donors and cancer patients (dated by TCRdb to the early 2020s). Receptor libraries were prepared by the immunoSEQ multiplex PCR assay. TCRdb took this table from immuneACCESS and kept in-frame rearrangements with V and J called. Such tables lack part of the clones; where checked against another copy, unresolved V genes explain under half of the gap, and the rest is unexplained. Counted in this sample were about 55,000 clones; approximately 85% of them appeared once. Together, the top ten hold roughly 3.8% of the sample. Sequenced: blood. The receptors derive from a man aged 50-60 years in good health.

This chain links TRBV19 with TRBJ2-7, with 7 bases lining up with TRBD2. There are 13 residues in the CDR3. Germline V gene data show CDR1 as LNHDA and CDR2 as SQIVND (reference sequence). The J segment lost 0 bases and the V segment lost 6 bases, leaving 2 bases of the junction unmatched. CDR3 amino acids: CASRGGVSYEQYF. CDR3 nucleotide sequence: TGTGCCAGTAGGGGGGGGGTCTCCTACGAGCAGTACTTC.

This clone was recorded once. The chain uses TRBV18 and TRBJ2-1; D unresolved. Trimming removed 2 bases at V and 1 base at J, with 9 bases between. In germline, CDR1 is KGHSH, CDR2 LQKENI. The CDR3 contains 15 residues. The CDR3: CASSPGEGSYNEQFF. The CDR3 bases are TGTGCCAGCTCACCAGGGGAAGGGTCCTACAATGAGCAGTTCTTC.

The chain links TRBV28 to TRBJ1-2, with D perhaps matching TRBD1 (6 bases). The CDR3 loop spans 14 amino acids. CDR1 and CDR2 (germline): MDHEN, SYDVKM. V was trimmed by 6 bases and J by 4 bases, leaving 15 bases between them. The CDR3 DNA sequence: TGTGCCAGCAGCGCTACAGGGTTTATCTATGGCTACACCTTC. Translating gives CASSATGFIYGYTF.

The sample holds a few counts of this clone. The gene calls are TRBV6-5 and TRBJ1-6; D uncertain. Germline V lookup: CDR1 MNHEY, CDR2 SVGAGI. V shed 0 bases and J shed 6 bases, with 6 bases lying between them. The CDR3 is 14 residues long. The CDR3 DNA is TGTGCCAGCAGTTACTCGGCGGGTAATTCACCCCTCCACTTT. As protein: CASSYSAGNSPLHF.

The V and J genes are TRBV7-7 and TRBJ2-2; possibly TRBD2 for D (5 bases). The CDR3 has 17 residues. CDR1 is SSHAT, CDR2 FNYEAQ, per germline (reference sequence). The V gene lost 2 bases and the J gene lost 2 bases, with 15 bases spanning the gap. CDR3 nucleotide sequence: TGTGCCAGCAGCTTATCGTGGGAGCGGACTAACACCGGGGAGCTGTTTTTT. Translated: CASSLSWERTNTGELFF.

This chain joins TRBV30 and TRBJ1-3; 10 bases align to TRBD1. The CDR3 covers 15 residues. V was clipped by 2 bases and J by 2 bases; unmatched bases: 3. Germline assignment: CDR1 GTSNPN and CDR2 SVGIG (reference sequence). CDR3 in DNA: TGTGCCTGGAGTTCCGGGACAGGGGCTGGAAACACCATATATTTT. This encodes CAWSSGTGAGNTIYF.

The chain couples TRBV5-6 to TRBJ1-1, with TRBD1 as a possible D gene (6 bases). The ends were cut back, 0 bases at V and 0 bases at J, with 12 bases in the middle. From germline, CDR1 is SGHDT and CDR2 YYEEEE. The CDR3 is 16 residues long. The CDR3 DNA reads as TGTGCCAGCAGCTTGGGGGACATAGGGGTGAACACTGAAGCTTTCTTT. Protein product: CASSLGDIGVNTEAFF.

Only one count was recorded for this clone. V is TRBV6-2 or TRBV6-3 and J is TRBJ1-1; D is undetermined. V shed 5 bases and J shed 4 bases, with 23 bases lying between them. Germline V gene data show CDR1 as MNHEY and CDR2 as SVGEGT. The CDR3 consists of 17 residues. CDR3 DNA: TGTGCCAGCAGTCCCATTATCGGGTCCGGGTTCGTCACTGAAGCTTTCTTT. Encoded protein: CASSPIIGSGFVTEAFF.

This clone showed up just once. The gene calls are TRBV28 and TRBJ1-1; TRBD1 aligns across 7 bases. Trimming cost V 6 bases and J 6 bases; bases outside gene matches: 4. The length of the CDR3 is 12 residues. CDR1 and CDR2 from the germline V gene are MDHEN and SYDVKM. DNA for the CDR3: TGTGCCAGCAGCACCCAGGGGGCTGAAGCTTTCTTT. It translates to CASSTQGAEAFF.

The chain joins TRBV21-1 to TRBJ1-2. TRBV21-1 is deemed a pseudogene. There are 11 residues in the CDR3. The chain's CDR3 is CASSPWDGYTF. The CDR3 nucleotides read TGTGCCAGCAGCCCCTGGGATGGCTACACCTTC.

This chain joins TRBV10-3 and TRBJ1-2, with no clear D. CDR1 is ENHRY and CDR2 is SYGVKD in the germline V gene. This CDR3 contains 12 residues. Trimming left V 5 bases short and J 8 bases short, with 12 bases between. The CDR3 reads CAISNDFGGYTF. The CDR3 DNA reads TGTGCCATCAGTAACGATTTCGGCGGCTACACCTTC.

The V call is TRBV9, the J call TRBJ2-7; D is possibly TRBD1 or TRBD2 (6 bases each). Deletions cut 4 bases from V and 4 bases from J, with 15 bases between. Germline CDR1 is SGDLS and CDR2 is YYNGEE. The CDR3 loop spans 14 amino acids. The CDR3 DNA sequence: TGTGCCAGCAGCTTAGGGGGAGGCGGGTACGAGCAGTACTTC. Protein: CASSLGGGGYEQYF.

This clone was observed a single time. V is TRBV5-1 and J is TRBJ2-7; 7 bases map to TRBD2. Losses at the gene ends were 2 bases for V and 6 bases for J; bases not matched to a gene: 5. Germline assignment: CDR1 SGHRS and CDR2 YFSETQ. The CDR3 is 13 amino acids. CDR3 coding DNA: TGCGCCAGCAGCTTCGCGGGAGCAGTCGAGCAGTACTTC. This gives the protein CASSFAGAVEQYF.

The chain uses TRBV7-2 and TRBJ1-2; the D is unclear. V was shortened by 1 base and J by 4 bases, with 7 bases between the two germline ends. CDR3 length: 13 amino acids. Germline CDR1 SGHTA, CDR2 FQGNSA. The CDR3 DNA reads TGTGCCAGCAGCTTAGAGGCGTCCTATGGCTACACCTTC. This codes for CASSLEASYGYTF. Variable domain in full (rest from reference TRBV7-2 and TRBJ1-2): GAGVSQSPSNKVTEKGKDVELRCDPISGHTALYWYRQSLGQGLEFLIYFQGNSAPDKSGLPSDRFSAERTGGSVSTLTIQRTQQEDSAVYLCASSLEASYGYTFGSGTRLTVV.

The V gene is TRBV7-3, the J gene TRBJ1-2, with D perhaps TRBD1 (5 bases). The CDR3 is made up of 15 amino acids. CDR1 and CDR2 from the germline V gene are SGHTA and FQGTGA. The V and J ends lost 1 base and 6 bases respectively, with 15 bases between them. CDR3 DNA sequence: TGTGCCAGCAGCTTAAATCCCTGGGGACTTAATGGCTACACCTTC. This codes for CASSLNPWGLNGYTF.

This rearrangement joins TRBV3-1 (or the pseudogene TRBV3-2) to TRBJ1-2; 7 bases fit TRBD1. This CDR3 is 16 amino acids long. CDR1 and CDR2 from the germline V gene are LGHDT and YNNKEL (reference sequence). With V trimmed by 3 bases and J by 7 bases, 14 bases remained unmatched. The CDR3 loop reads CASSQQPQGTVSGYTF. CDR3 DNA sequence: TGTGCCAGCAGCCAGCAGCCCCAGGGGACAGTTTCTGGCTACACCTTC.

The chain joins TRBV28 to TRBJ2-7; D is unclear. V lost 3 bases and J 5 bases, leaving 8 bases between the germline ends. CDR1 is MDHEN and CDR2 is SYDVKM in the germline V gene. This CDR3 region has 12 residues. CDR3 sequence reads: CASSFGQNEQYF. CDR3 nucleotides: TGTGCCAGCAGTTTCGGGCAGAACGAGCAGTACTTC.

V and J are TRBV10-3 and TRBJ2-1; unclear D gene. V was clipped by 6 bases and J by 0 bases, with 12 bases between them. This CDR3 is built from 15 residues. Germline loops: CDR1 ENHRY, CDR2 SYGVKD. The CDR3 DNA follows: TGTGCCATCAGCCCAAACAGAGACTCCTACAATGAGCAGTTCTTC. Translation gives CAISPNRDSYNEQFF.

The CDR3 is CASSEGGGTGELFF. CDR3 nucleotides: TGTGCCAGCAGCGAGGGAGGGGGCACCGGGGAGCTGTTTTTT. This rearrangement joins TRBV28 to TRBJ2-2, with a weak D call TRBD2 (7 bases). In germline, CDR1 is MDHEN, CDR2 SYDVKM. V gave up 6 bases and J gave up 4 bases, with 12 bases separating them. The CDR3 is made up of 14 amino acids.

The chain combines TRBV10-3 with TRBJ2-7, with 7 bases fitting TRBD2. In germline, CDR1 is ENHRY, CDR2 SYGVKD. The V gene end was trimmed by 0 bases and the J gene end by 1 base; junction bases not matched to a gene: 6. This CDR3 contains 16 residues. The CDR3 spells CAISESTSALSYEQYF. CDR3 coding DNA: TGTGCCATCAGTGAGTCCACTAGCGCGCTTTCCTACGAGCAGTACTTC.

The chain recombines TRBV27 with TRBJ2-3; D is unclear. The CDR3 covers 15 residues. The V end was cut by 1 base, the J end by 0 bases, with 8 bases between. CDR1 and CDR2 (germline): MNHEY, SMNVEV (reference sequence). The CDR3 region is CASSLFRVSTDTQYF. The CDR3 region has the DNA TGTGCCAGCAGTTTATTCCGTGTAAGCACAGATACGCAGTATTTT.

The chain links TRBV2 to TRBJ1-4; D gene uncertain. This CDR3 is built from 15 residues. The V gene lost 5 bases and the J gene lost 4 bases, with 14 bases spanning the gap. Germline-derived CDR1 and CDR2 are SNHLY and FYNNEI. The CDR3 bases are TGTGCCAGCAGTCCCGGGCCGCCAATTAATGAAAAACTGTTTTTT. Translation gives CASSPGPPINEKLFF.

The chain carries TRBV30 and TRBJ1-3; no definite D call. The germline V and J ends were trimmed by 3 bases and 0 bases, with 3 bases remaining between them. The CDR3 consists of 12 residues. Germline V lookup: CDR1 GTSNPN, CDR2 SVGIG (reference sequence). The CDR3 protein is CAWRFSGNTIYF. The CDR3 coding sequence is TGTGCCTGGAGGTTCTCTGGAAACACCATATATTTT.

This clone was seen only a few times. The chain links TRBV12-3 or TRBV12-4 to TRBJ1-1, with D unresolved. The V end was cut by 2 bases, the J end by 8 bases, with 12 bases between. The CDR3 consists of 13 residues. CDR3: CASSLWFPGEAFF. DNA of the CDR3: TGTGCCAGCAGTTTATGGTTTCCTGGAGAAGCTTTCTTT.

The chain has TRBV9 and TRBJ2-1; D is uncertain. From germline, CDR1 is SGDLS and CDR2 YYNGEE. This CDR3 contains 12 residues. V shed 0 bases and J shed 5 bases, with 3 bases lying between them. CDR3 sequence (DNA): TGTGCCAGCAGCGTAGGGGACAATGAGCAGTTCTTC. Residues: CASSVGDNEQFF.

This clone was seen a few times. This chain links TRBV27 with TRBJ1-6; unclear D gene. The V gene lost 5 bases and the J gene lost 6 bases, with 17 bases spanning the gap. CDR3 length equals 16 residues. Germline loops: CDR1 MNHEY, CDR2 SMNVEV (reference sequence). This CDR3 is CASSPSPRGVNSPLHF. In DNA, the CDR3 is TGTGCCAGCAGTCCCTCACCACGTGGGGTTAATTCACCCCTCCACTTT.

This chain connects TRBV6-5 to TRBJ1-2, with D tentatively TRBD1 (5 bases). Germline CDR1 is MNHEY and CDR2 is SVGAGI. Trimming shortened V by 7 bases and J by 6 bases, and 15 bases separated the two germline ends. This CDR3 spans 13 amino acids. In nucleotides, the CDR3 is TGTGCCAGCACCCGGACAACCATGGATGGCTACACCTTC. Amino acid sequence: CASTRTTMDGYTF.